This TCR beta chain was observed in a study of T cell repertoires in cytomegalovirus infection. Study-wide background: Public TCR beta signatures marked donors with CMV infection and the matching HLA.

TCRdb recomputed calls from the reads with MiXCR, one row per CDR3 protein. The sample includes some 300,000 distinct CDR3 sequences, roughly 17% seen only once; the top ten take around 12%. The CDR3 is made up of 15 amino acids. V lost 5 bases and J lost 2; bases outside the gene matches: 4. Germline-derived CDR1 and CDR2 are SGHTA and FQGNSA. This clonotype appeared many times. Its antigen is undetermined. Points from the study as a whole: Identification of carriers of CMV plus the relevant HLA was performed using cumulative public TCR beta family frequency. HLA-C-restricted, CMV-specific TCR beta clonotypes were dominant ex vivo.

This receptor was obtained from a human donor in good health (CMV status not recorded). Some clones in this sample may be carry-over from other donors' samples. Sequencing was carried out using PBMCs. The V call is TRBV7-2, the J call TRBJ2-3; 10 bases are a match to TRBD1. CDR3 DNA sequence: TGTGCCAGCAGCCAGGGACAGGGGAACACAGATACGCAGTATTTT. Encoded protein: CASSQGQGNTDTQYF.